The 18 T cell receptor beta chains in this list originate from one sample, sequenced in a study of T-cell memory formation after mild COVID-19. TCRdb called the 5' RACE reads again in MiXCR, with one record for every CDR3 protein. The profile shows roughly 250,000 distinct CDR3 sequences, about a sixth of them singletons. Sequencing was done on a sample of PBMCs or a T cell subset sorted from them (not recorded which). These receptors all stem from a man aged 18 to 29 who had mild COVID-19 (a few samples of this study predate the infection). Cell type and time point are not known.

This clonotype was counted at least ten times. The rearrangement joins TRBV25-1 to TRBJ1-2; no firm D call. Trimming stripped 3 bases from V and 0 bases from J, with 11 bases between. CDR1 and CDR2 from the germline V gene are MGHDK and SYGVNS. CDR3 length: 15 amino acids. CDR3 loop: CASSEAGGANYGYTF. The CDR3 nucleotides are TGTGCCAGCAGTGAGGCAGGCGGAGCTAACTATGGCTACACCTTC.

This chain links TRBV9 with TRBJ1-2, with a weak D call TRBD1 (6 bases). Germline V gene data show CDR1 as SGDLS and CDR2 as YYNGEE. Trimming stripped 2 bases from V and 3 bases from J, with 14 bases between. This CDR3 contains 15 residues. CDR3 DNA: TGTGCCAGCAGCGTGGGAGGGGACACAGACTATGGCTACACCTTC. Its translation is CASSVGGDTDYGYTF.

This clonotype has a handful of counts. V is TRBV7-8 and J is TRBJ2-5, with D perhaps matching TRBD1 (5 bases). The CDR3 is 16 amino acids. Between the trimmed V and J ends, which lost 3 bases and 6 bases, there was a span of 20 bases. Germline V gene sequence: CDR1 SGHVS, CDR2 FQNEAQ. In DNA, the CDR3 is TGTGCCAGCAGCTTCTACGGTCTGGGGCAGACGCAGACCCAGTACTTC. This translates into CASSFYGLGQTQTQYF. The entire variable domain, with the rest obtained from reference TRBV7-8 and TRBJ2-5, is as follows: GAGVSQSPRYKVAKRGQDVALRCDPISGHVSLFWYQQALGQGPEFLTYFQNEAQLDKSGLPSDRFFAERPEGSVSTLKIQRTQQEDSAVYLCASSFYGLGQTQTQYFGPGTRLLVL.

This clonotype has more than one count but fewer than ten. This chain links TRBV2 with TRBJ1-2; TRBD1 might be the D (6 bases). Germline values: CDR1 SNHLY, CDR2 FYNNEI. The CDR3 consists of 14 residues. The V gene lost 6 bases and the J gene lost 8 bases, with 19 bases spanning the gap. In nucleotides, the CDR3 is TGTGCCAGCAGGGGCCCGCGGGGGGCTGGCGGCTACACCTTC. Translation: CASRGPRGAGGYTF.

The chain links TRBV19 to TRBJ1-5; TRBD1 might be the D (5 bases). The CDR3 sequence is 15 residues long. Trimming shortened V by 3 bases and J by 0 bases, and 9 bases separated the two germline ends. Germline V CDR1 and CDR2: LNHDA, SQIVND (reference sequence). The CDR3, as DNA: TGTGCCAGTAGTATGGAGGGGAATAGCAATCAGCCCCAGCATTTT. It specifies CASSMEGNSNQPQHF.

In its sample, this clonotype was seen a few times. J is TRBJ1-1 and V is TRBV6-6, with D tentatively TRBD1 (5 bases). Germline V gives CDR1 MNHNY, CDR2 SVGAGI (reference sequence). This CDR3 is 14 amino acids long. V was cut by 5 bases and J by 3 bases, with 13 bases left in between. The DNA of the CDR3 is TGTGCCAGCAGTACCGGGACGGGCGACACTGAAGCTTTCTTT. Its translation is CASSTGTGDTEAFF.

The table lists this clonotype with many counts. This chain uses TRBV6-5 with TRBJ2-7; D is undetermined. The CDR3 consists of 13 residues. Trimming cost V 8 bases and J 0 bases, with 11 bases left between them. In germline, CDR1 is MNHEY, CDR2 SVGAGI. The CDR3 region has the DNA TGTGCCAGCCTCTTACCACGCTCCTACGAGCAGTACTTC. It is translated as CASLLPRSYEQYF.

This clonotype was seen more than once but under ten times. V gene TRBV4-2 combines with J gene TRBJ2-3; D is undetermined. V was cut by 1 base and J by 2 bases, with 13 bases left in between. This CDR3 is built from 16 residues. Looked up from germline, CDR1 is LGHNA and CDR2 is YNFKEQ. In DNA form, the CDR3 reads TGTGCCAGCAGCCAAGTTGATCGGGTTACCACAGATACGCAGTATTTT. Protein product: CASSQVDRVTTDTQYF.

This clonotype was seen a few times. The CDR3 DNA reads as TGTGCCAGCAGTGGCGACAGGTTGGCCAAAAACATTCAGTACTTC. Its protein is CASSGDRLAKNIQYF. The genes are TRBV2 and TRBJ2-4; D perhaps matches TRBD1 (6 bases). Trimming removed 4 bases from V and 1 base from J, with 11 bases in between. The CDR3 covers 15 residues. Germline CDR1 and CDR2: SNHLY and FYNNEI.

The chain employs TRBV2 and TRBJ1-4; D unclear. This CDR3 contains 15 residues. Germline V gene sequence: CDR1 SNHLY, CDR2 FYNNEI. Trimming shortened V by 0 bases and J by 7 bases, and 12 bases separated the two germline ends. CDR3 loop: CASSEALGVGEKLFF. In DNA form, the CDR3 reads TGTGCCAGCAGTGAAGCCCTCGGAGTTGGTGAAAAACTGTTTTTT. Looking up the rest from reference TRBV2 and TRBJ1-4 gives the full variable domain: EPEVTQTPSHQVTQMGQEVILRCVPISNHLYFYWYRQILGQKVEFLVSFYNNEISEKSEIFDDQFSVERPDGSNFTLKIRSTKLEDSAMYFCASSEALGVGEKLFFGSGTQLSVL.

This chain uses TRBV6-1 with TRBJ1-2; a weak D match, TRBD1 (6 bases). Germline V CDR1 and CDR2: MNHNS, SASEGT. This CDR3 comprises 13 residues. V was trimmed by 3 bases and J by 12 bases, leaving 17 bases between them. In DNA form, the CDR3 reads TGTGCCAGCAGTGAGGACGGGACACCCGATCACACCTTC. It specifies CASSEDGTPDHTF.

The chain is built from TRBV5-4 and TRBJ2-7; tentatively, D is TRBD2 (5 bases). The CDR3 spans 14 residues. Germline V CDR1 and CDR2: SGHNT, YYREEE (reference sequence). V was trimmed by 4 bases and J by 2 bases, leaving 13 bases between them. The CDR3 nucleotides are TGTGCCAGCAGCCAACTAGGCAAACCCTACGAGCAGTACTTC. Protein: CASSQLGKPYEQYF. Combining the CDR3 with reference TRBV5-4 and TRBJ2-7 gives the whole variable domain ETGVTQSPTHLIKTRGQQVTLRCSSQSGHNTVSWYQQALGQGPQFIFQYYREEENGRGNFPPRFSGLQFPNYSSELNVNALELDDSALYLCASSQLGKPYEQYFGPGTRLTVT.

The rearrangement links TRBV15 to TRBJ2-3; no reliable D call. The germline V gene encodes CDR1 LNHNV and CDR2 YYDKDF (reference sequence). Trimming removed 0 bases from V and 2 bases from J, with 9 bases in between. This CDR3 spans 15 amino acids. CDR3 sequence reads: CATSRDLGITDTQYF. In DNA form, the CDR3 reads TGTGCCACCAGCAGAGATCTGGGAATCACAGATACGCAGTATTTT.

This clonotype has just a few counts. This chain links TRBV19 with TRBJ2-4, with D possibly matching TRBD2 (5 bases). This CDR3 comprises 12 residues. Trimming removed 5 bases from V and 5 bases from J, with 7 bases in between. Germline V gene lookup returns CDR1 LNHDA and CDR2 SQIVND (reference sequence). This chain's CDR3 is CASSVGENIQYF. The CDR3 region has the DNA TGTGCCAGTAGTGTCGGGGAAAACATTCAGTACTTC.

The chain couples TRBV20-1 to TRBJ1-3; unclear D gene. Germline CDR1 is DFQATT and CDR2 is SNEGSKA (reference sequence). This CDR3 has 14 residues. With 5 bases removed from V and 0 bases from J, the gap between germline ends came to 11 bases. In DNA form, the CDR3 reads TGCAGTGCTGGGCCTTCGAGCTCTGGAAACACCATATATTTT. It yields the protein CSAGPSSSGNTIYF.

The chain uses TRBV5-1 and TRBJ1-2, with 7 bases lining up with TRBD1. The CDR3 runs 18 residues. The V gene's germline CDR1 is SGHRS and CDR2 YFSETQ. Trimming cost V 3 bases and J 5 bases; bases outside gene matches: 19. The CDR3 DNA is TGCGCCAGCAGCTCGACCCCCAACAGGGGCCAGGGGGAGTATGGCTACACCTTC. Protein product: CASSSTPNRGQGEYGYTF.

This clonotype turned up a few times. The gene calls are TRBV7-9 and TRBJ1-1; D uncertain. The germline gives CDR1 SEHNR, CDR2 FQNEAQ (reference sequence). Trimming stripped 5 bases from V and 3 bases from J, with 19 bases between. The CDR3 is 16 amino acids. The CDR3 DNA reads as TGTGCCAGCAGCGCAAGTGCCACGCTAAAACACACTGAAGCTTTCTTT. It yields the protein CASSASATLKHTEAFF.

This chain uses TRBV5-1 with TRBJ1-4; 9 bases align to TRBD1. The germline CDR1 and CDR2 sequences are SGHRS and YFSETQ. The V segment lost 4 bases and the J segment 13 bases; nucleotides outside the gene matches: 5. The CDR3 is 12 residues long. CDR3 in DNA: TGCGCCAGCAGCCTCGGGGACAGGGTACTGTTTTTT. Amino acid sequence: CASSLGDRVLFF.